Reported below is one T cell receptor (beta chain). Its antigen is currently unknown. The data derive from a study of a mutant IDH1 vaccine in newly diagnosed glioma. Background on the study: Vaccines were begun 4-6 weeks after radiotherapy alone, or with temozolomide cycles. Sex distribution of treated patients was around 62% male and approximately 38% female; mean age was around 40 years.

Sample time point: week 23, last vaccination. Doses of 300 ug of mutant IDH1 20-mer peptide were given with topical imiquimod. The protocol was immunoSEQ multiplex PCR, while the TCRdb copy is restricted to in-frame clones and leaves out a portion. The repertoire includes tens of thousands of clones, 75% to 90% of them detected once, and about 6.3% sits in the top ten. V lost 8 bases and J 3 bases, leaving 17 bases between the germline ends. The CDR3 is 15 amino acids. Germline CDR1 reads LNHDA; CDR2 reads SQIVND (reference sequence). This specimen consisted of PBMCs, obtained from a glioma patient whose treatment included an IDH1 peptide vaccine. The receptor was derived from a man aged 40-50 years with glioma. J is TRBJ1-3 and V is TRBV19; D perhaps matches TRBD1 (5 bases). The CDR3 loop is CASQRRGSGGNTIYF. The CDR3, as DNA: TGTGCCAGTCAACGCCGGGGGAGCGGTGGAAACACCATATATTTT.